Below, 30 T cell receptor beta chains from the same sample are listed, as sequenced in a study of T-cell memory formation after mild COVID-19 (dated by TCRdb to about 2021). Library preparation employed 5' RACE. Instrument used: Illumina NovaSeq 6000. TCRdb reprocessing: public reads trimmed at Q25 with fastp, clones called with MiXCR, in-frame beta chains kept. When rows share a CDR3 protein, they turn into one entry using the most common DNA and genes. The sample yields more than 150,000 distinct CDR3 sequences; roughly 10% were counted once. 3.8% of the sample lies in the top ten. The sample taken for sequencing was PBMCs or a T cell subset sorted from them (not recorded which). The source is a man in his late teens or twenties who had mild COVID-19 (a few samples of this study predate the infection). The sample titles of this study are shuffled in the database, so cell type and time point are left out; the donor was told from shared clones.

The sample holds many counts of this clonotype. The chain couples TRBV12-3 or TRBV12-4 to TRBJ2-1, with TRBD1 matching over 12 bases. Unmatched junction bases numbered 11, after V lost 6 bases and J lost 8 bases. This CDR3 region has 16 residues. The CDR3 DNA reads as TGTGCCAGCAGCCCGGGGACAGGGGGCGCGCTCCATGAGCAGTTCTTC. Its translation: CASSPGTGGALHEQFF.

CDR3 residues: CASSATRSTGVGRYNEQFF. DNA of the CDR3: TGCGCCAGCAGCGCGACTCGTTCAACAGGGGTTGGGAGATACAATGAGCAGTTCTTC. This chain uses TRBV5-1 with TRBJ2-1; TRBD1 matches 7 bases. The CDR3 is made up of 19 amino acids. The germline V gene has CDR1 SGHRS and CDR2 YFSETQ. The trim removed 4 bases at V and 4 bases at J, leaving 20 bases unmatched. The full variable domain, its missing parts supplied by reference TRBV5-1 and TRBJ2-1, is KAGVTQTPRYLIKTRGQQVTLSCSPISGHRSVSWYQQTPGQGLQFLFEYFSETQRNKGNFPGRFSGRQFSNSRSEMNVSTLELGDSALYLCASSATRSTGVGRYNEQFFGPGTRLTVL.

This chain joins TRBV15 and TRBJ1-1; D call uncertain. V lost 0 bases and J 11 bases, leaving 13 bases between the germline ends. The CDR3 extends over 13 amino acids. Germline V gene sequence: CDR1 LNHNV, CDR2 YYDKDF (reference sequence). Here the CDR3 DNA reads TGTGCCACCAGCAGAGATGAAGGACGGGTGGCTTTCTTT. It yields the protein CATSRDEGRVAFF.

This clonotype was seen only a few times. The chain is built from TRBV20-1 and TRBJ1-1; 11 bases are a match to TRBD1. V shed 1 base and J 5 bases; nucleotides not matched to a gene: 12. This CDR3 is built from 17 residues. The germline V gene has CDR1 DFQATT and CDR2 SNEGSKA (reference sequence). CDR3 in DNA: TGCAGTGCTAGAGGGGGGACAGGGGGACTCTTAGGGACTGAAGCTTTCTTT. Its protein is CSARGGTGGLLGTEAFF.

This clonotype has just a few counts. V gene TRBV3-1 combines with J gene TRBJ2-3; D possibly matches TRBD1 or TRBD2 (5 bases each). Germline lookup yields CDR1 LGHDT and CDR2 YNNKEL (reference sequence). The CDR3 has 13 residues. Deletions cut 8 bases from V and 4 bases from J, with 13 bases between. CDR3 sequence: CASGVLGADTQYF. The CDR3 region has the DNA TGTGCCAGCGGCGTCCTGGGGGCAGATACGCAGTATTTT.

The CDR3 region has the DNA TGTGCCAGCAGCTTACTTGGGGGGGGTCAAGAGACCCAGTACTTC. Translated: CASSLLGGGQETQYF. The rearrangement joins TRBV7-2 to TRBJ2-5, with 7 bases aligning to TRBD2. Germline lookup yields CDR1 SGHTA and CDR2 FQGNSA. CDR3 length: 15 amino acids. With V trimmed by 2 bases and J by 2 bases, 5 bases remained unmatched.

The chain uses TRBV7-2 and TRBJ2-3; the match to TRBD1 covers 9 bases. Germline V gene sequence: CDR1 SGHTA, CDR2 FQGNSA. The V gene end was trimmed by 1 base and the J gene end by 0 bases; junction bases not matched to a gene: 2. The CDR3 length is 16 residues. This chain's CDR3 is CASSLVGTGSTDTQYF. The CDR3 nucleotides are TGTGCCAGCAGCTTAGTCGGGACAGGGAGCACAGATACGCAGTATTTT. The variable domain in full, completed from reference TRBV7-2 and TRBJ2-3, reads GAGVSQSPSNKVTEKGKDVELRCDPISGHTALYWYRQSLGQGLEFLIYFQGNSAPDKSGLPSDRFSAERTGGSVSTLTIQRTQQEDSAVYLCASSLVGTGSTDTQYFGPGTRLTVL.

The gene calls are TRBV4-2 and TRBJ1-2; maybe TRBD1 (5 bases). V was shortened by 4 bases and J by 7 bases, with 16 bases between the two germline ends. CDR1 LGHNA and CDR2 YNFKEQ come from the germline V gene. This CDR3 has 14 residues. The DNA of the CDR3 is TGTGCCAGCAGCCCAGACAGAACGGGAGGTGGCTACACCTTC. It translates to CASSPDRTGGGYTF.

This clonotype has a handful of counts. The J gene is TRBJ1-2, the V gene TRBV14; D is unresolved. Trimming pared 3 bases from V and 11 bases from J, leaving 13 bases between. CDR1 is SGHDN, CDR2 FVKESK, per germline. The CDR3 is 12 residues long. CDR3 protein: CASSQAPSLYTF. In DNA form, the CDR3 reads TGTGCCAGCAGCCAGGCCCCCTCGCTGTACACCTTC.

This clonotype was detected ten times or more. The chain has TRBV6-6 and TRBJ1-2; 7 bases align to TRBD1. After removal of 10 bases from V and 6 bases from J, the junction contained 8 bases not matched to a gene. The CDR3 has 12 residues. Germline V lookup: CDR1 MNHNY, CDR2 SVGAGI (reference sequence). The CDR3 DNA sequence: TGTGCCATCTCCGTAGGGGGCGATGGCTACACCTTC. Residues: CAISVGGDGYTF.

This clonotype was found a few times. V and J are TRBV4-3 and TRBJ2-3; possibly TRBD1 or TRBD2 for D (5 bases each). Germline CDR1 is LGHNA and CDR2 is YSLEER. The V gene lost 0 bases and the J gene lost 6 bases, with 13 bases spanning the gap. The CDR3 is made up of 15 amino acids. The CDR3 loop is CASSQETGKGDTQYF. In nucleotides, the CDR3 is TGCGCCAGCAGCCAAGAGACGGGGAAGGGGGATACGCAGTATTTT.

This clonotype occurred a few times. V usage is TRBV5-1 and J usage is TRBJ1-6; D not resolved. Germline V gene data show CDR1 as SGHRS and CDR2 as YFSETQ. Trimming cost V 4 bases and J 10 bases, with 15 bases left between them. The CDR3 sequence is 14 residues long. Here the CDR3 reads CASSPDGRLSPLHF. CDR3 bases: TGCGCCAGCAGCCCTGATGGGCGTCTGTCACCCCTCCACTTT.

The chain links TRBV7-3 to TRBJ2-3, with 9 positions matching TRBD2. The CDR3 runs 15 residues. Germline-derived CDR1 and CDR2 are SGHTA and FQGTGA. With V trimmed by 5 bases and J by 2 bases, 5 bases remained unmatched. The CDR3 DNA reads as TGTGCCAGCAGCCAACTAGCGGGTAACACAGATACGCAGTATTTT. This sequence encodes CASSQLAGNTDTQYF.

CDR3 in DNA: TGTGCCAGCAGCTTAAACTTAGACACTGAAGCTTTCTTT. Encoded protein: CASSLNLDTEAFF. The chain combines TRBV7-7 with TRBJ1-1; D ambiguous. V lost 2 bases to trimming and J lost 3 bases, with 7 bases between them. Germline CDR1 is SSHAT and CDR2 is FNYEAQ (reference sequence). The CDR3 sequence is 13 residues long.

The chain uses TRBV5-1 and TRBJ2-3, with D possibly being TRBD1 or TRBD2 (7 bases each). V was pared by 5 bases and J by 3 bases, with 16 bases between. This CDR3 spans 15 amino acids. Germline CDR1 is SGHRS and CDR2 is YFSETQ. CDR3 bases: TGCGCCAGCAGACGAACAGGGGAGGGAACAGATACGCAGTATTTT. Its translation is CASRRTGEGTDTQYF.

Here the CDR3 DNA reads TGTGCCAGCAGCTCCGAAATCCAAGAGACCCAGTACTTC. Amino acid sequence: CASSSEIQETQYF. V usage is TRBV11-1 and J usage is TRBJ2-5; the D is unclear. Germline assignment: CDR1 SGHAT and CDR2 FQDESV (reference sequence). Trimming stripped 4 bases from V and 1 base from J, with 7 bases between. The CDR3 runs 13 residues.

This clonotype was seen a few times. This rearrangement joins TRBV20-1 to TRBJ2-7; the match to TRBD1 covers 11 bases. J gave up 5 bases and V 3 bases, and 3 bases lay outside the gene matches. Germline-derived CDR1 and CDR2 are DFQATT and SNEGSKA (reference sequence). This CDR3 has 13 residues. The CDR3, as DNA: TGCAGTGCTAGCAGGGACAGGGGGGACGAGCAGTACTTC. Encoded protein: CSASRDRGDEQYF.

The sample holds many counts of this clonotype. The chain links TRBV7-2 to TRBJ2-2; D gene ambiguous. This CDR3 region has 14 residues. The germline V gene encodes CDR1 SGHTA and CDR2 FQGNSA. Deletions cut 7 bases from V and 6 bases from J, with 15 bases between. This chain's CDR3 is CASTPSARPGELFF. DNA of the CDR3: TGTGCCAGCACCCCAAGCGCCAGGCCCGGGGAGCTGTTTTTT.

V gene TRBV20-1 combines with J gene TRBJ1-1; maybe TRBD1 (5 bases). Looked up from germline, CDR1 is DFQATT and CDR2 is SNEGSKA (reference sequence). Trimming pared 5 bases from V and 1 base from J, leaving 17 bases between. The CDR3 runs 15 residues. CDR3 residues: CSAQGPELGNTEAFF. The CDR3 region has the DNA TGCAGTGCTCAGGGCCCGGAGTTAGGGAACACTGAAGCTTTCTTT.

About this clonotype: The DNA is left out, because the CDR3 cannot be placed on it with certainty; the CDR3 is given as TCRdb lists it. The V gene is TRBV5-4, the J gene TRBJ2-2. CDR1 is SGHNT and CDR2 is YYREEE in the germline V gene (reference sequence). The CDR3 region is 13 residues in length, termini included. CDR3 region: CASSFFGAGEKIF.

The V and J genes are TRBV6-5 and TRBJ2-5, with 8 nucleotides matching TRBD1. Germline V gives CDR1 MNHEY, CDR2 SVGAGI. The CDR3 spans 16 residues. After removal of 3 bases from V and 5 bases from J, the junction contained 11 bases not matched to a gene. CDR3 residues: CASSYSGTGLSETQYF. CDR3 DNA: TGTGCCAGCAGTTATTCCGGGACAGGACTTTCGGAGACCCAGTACTTC.

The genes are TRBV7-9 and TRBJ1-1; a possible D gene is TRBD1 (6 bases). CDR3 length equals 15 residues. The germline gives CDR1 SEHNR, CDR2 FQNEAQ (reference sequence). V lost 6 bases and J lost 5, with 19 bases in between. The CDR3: CASSPRGTAKTEAFF. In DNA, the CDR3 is TGTGCCAGCAGTCCTAGGGGGACGGCGAAGACTGAAGCTTTCTTT.

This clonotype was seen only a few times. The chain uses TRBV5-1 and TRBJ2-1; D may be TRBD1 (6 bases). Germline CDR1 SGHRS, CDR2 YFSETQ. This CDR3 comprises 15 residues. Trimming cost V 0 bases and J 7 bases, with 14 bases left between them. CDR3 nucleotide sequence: TGCGCCAGCAGCTTGGGGCAGGGGTCCTTGAATGAGCAGTTCTTC. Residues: CASSLGQGSLNEQFF. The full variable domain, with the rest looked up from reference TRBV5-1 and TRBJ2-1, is KAGVTQTPRYLIKTRGQQVTLSCSPISGHRSVSWYQQTPGQGLQFLFEYFSETQRNKGNFPGRFSGRQFSNSRSEMNVSTLELGDSALYLCASSLGQGSLNEQFFGPGTRLTVL.

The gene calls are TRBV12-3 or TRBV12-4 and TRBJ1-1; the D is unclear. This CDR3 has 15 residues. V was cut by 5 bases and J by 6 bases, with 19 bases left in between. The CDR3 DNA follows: TGTGCCAGCAGTCCTACTTTGGCGTCAAATCCTGAAGCTTTCTTT. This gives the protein CASSPTLASNPEAFF.

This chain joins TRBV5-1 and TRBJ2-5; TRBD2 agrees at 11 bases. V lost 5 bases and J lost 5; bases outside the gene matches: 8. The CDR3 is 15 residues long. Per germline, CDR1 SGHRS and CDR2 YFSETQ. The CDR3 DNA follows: TGCGCCAGCAGTTTAGCGGGGGGGCCCTCGGAGACCCAGTACTTC. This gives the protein CASSLAGGPSETQYF.

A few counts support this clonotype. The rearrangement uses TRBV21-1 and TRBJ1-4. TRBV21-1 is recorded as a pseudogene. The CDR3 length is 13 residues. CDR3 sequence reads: CASSKAQNEKLFF. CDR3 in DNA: TGTGCCAGCAGCAAAGCTCAGAATGAAAAACTGTTTTTT.

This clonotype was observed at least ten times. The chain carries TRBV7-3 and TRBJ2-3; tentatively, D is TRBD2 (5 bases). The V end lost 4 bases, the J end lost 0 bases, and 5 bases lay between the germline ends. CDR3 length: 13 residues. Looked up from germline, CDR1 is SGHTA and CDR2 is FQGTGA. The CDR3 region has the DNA TGTGCCAGCAGCTGGACTAGCACAGATACGCAGTATTTT. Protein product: CASSWTSTDTQYF.

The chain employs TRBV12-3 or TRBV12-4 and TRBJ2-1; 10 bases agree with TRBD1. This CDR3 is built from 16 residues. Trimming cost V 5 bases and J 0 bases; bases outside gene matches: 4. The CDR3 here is CASSRQGASSYNEQFF. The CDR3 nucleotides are TGTGCCAGCAGTCGACAGGGGGCGAGCTCCTACAATGAGCAGTTCTTC.

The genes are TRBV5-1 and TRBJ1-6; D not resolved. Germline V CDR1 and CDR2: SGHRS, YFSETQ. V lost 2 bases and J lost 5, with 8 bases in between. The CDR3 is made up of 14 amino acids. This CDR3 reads CASSFRLDNSPLHF. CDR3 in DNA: TGCGCCAGCAGCTTTCGACTTGATAATTCACCCCTCCACTTT.

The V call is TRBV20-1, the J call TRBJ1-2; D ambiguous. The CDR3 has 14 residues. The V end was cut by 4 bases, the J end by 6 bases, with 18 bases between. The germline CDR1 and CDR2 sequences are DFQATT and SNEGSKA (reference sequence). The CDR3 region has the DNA TGCAGTGCTATAATACCAGGCGCCCATGATGGCTACACCTTC. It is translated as CSAIIPGAHDGYTF.